Described below is a single T cell receptor (beta chain) sequence and its context. Its antigen is still unknown. This sample was taken from a study of CD8+ T cells in alopecia areata. Regarding treatment: oral pan-JAK inhibitor, 5-10 mg twice daily. Alopecia areata patients provided lesional scalp punch biopsies and peripheral blood, both collected for the study. The CDR3 length is 13 residues. V dropped 2 bases and J dropped 6 bases, with 10 bases sitting between them. Per the germline V gene, CDR1 is MNHEY and CDR2 is SVGAGI. Study-wide findings and caveats: The study found tofacitinib significantly decreased scalp clonality and expanded CD8+ clones among the top 100.

Reverse transcription of extracted RNA yielded cDNA, which provided the sequencing template. Generated by immunoSEQ multiplex PCR, the TCRdb table keeps only in-frame clones and is missing some. The sample includes roughly 210,000 clones, approximately 45% of them seen just once. This TCR came from a human donor with alopecia areata. V usage is TRBV6-5 and J usage is TRBJ1-1; D gene ambiguous. The sample consisted of CD4+ T cells sorted from blood, taken at approximately week 36, from a patient treated with tofacitinib. The CDR3 DNA follows: TGTGCCAGCAGTTACAGATCGGAAGCTGAAGCTTTCTTT. Translated: CASSYRSEAEAFF.